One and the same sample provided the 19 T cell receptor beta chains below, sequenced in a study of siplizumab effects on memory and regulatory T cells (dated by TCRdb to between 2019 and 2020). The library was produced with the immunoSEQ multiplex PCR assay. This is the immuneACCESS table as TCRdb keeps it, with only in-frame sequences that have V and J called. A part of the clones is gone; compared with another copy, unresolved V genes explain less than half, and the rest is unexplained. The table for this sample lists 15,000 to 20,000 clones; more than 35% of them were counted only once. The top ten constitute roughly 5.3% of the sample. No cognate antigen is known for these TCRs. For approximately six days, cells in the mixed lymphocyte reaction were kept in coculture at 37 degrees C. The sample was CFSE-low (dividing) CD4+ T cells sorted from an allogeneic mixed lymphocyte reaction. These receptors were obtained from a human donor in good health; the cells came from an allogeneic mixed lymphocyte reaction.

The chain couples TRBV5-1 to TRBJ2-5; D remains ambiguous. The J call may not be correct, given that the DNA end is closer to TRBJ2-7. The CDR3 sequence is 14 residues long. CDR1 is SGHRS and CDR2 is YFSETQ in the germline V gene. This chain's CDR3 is CASSLGSRAFEQYF. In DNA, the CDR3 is TGCGCCAGCAGCTTGGGAAGTAGGGCTTTCGAGCAGTACTTC.

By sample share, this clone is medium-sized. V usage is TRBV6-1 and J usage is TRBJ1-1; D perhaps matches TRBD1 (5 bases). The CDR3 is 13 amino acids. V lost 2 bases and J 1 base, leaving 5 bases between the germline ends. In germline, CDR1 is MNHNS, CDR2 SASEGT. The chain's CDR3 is CASSERGNTEAFF. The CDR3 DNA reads TGTGCCAGCAGTGAAAGGGGGAACACTGAAGCTTTCTTT.

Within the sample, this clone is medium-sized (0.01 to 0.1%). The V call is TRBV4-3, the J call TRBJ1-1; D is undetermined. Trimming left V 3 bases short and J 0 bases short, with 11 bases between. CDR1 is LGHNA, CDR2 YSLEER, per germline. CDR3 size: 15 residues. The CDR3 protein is CASSQYPTVNTEAFF. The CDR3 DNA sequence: TGCGCCAGCAGCCAGTACCCGACGGTGAACACTGAAGCTTTCTTT.

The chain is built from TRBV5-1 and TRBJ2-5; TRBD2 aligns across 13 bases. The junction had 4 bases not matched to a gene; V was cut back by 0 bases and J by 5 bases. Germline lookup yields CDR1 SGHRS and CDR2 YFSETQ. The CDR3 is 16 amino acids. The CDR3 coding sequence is TGCGCCAGCAGCTTGGGACTAGCGGGGGGCATCGAGACCCAGTACTTC. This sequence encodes CASSLGLAGGIETQYF. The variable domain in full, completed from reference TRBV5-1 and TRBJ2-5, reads KAGVTQTPRYLIKTRGQQVTLSCSPISGHRSVSWYQQTPGQGLQFLFEYFSETQRNKGNFPGRFSGRQFSNSRSEMNVSTLELGDSALYLCASSLGLAGGIETQYFGPGTRLLVL.

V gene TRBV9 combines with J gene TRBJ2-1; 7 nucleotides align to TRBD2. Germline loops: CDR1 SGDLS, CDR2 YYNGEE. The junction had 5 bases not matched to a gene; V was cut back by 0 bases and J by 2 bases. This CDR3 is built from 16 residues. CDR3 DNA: TGTGCCAGCAGCGTAGTCGGGGGGACCGCCTACAATGAGCAGTTCTTC. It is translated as CASSVVGGTAYNEQFF. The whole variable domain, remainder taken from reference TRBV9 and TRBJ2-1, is DSGVTQTPKHLITATGQRVTLRCSPRSGDLSVYWYQQSLDQGLQFLIQYYNGEERAKGNILERFSAQQFPDLHSELNLSSLELGDSALYFCASSVVGGTAYNEQFFGPGTRLTVL.

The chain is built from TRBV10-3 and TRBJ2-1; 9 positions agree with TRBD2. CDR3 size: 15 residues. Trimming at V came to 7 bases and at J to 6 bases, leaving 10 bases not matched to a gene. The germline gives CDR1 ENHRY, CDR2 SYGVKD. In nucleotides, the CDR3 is TGTGCCATCATGACGGGACTAGCCTACGGCAATGAGCAGTTCTTC. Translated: CAIMTGLAYGNEQFF.

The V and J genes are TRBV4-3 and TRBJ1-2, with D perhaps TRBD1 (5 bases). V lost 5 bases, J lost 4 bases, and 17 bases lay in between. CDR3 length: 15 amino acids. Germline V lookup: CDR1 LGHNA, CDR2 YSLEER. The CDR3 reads CASSVRQGLGYGYTF. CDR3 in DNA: TGCGCCAGCAGCGTACGCCAGGGTCTGGGCTATGGCTACACCTTC.

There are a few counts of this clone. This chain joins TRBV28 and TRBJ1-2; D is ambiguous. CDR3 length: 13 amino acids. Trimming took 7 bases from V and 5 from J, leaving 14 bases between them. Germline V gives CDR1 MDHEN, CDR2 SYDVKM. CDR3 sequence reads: CASTLKGLYGYTF. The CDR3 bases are TGTGCCAGCACCTTAAAGGGCTTATATGGCTACACCTTC.

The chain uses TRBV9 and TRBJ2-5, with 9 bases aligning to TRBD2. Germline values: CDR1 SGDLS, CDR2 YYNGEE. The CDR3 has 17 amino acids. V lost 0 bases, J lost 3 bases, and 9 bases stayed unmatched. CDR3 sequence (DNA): TGTGCCAGCAGCGTAGGTATGGCTAGCGGGGACAAAGAGACCCAGTACTTC. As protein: CASSVGMASGDKETQYF.

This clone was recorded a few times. Written as DNA, the CDR3 is TGTGCCAGCAGTCTTCCGGGGGCTGGCACTGAAGCTTTCTTT. Protein product: CASSLPGAGTEAFF. The genes are TRBV6-6 and TRBJ1-1; D might be TRBD1 (6 bases). Trimming left V 5 bases short and J 4 bases short, with 14 bases between. CDR1 and CDR2 (germline): MNHNY, SVGAGI (reference sequence). The CDR3 extends over 14 amino acids.

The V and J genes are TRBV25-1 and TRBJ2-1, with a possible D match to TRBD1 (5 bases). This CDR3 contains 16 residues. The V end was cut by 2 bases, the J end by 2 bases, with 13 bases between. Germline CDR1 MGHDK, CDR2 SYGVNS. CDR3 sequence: CASSEGSGIPYNEQFF. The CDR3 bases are TGTGCCAGCAGTGAAGGTTCAGGGATCCCCTACAATGAGCAGTTCTTC.

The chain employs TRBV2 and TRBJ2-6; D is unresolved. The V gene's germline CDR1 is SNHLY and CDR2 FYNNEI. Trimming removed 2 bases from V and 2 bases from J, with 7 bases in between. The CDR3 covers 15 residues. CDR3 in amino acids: CASSEPGPGANVLTF. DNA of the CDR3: TGTGCCAGCAGTGAACCCGGACCTGGGGCCAACGTCCTGACTTTC.

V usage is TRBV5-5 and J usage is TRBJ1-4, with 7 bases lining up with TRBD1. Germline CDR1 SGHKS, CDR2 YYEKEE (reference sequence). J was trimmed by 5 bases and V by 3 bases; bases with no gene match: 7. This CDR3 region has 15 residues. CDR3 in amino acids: CASSWGGTENEKLFF. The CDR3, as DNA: TGTGCCAGCAGCTGGGGCGGGACAGAGAATGAAAAACTGTTTTTT.

CDR3 nucleotides: TGCAGCGTTGCACGGGGCTACGAGCAGTACTTC. Amino acid sequence: CSVARGYEQYF. The rearrangement links TRBV29-1 to TRBJ2-7; tentatively, D is TRBD2 (5 bases). The CDR3 is made up of 11 amino acids. Trimming shortened V by 4 bases and J by 3 bases, and 7 bases separated the two germline ends. Per the germline V gene, CDR1 is SQVTM and CDR2 is ANQGSEA.

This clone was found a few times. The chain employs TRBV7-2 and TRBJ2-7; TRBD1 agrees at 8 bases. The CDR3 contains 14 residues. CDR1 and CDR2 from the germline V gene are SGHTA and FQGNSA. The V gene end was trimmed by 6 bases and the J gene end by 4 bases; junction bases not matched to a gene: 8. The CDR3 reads CASRLQGEVYEQYF. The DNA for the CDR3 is TGTGCCAGCAGGTTACAGGGGGAGGTGTACGAGCAGTACTTC.

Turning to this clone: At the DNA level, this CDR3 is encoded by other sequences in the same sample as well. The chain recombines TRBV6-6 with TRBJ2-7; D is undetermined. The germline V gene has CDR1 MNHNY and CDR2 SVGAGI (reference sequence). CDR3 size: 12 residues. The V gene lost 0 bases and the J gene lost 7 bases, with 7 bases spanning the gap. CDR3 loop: CASSYSEGEQYF. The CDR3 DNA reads TGTGCCAGCAGTTACTCCGAAGGGGAGCAGTACTTC.

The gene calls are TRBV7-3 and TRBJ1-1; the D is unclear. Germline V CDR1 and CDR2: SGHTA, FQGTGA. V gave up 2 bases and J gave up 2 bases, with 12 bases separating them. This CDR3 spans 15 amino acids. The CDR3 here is CASSLSAAFNTEAFF. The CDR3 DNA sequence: TGTGCCAGCAGCTTATCGGCAGCCTTTAACACTGAAGCTTTCTTT.

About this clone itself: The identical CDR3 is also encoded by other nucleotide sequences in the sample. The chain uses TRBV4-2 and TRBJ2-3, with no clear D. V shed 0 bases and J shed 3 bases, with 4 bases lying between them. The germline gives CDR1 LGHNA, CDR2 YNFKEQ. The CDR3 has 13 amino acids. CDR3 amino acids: CASSQDLTDTQYF. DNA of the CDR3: TGTGCCAGCAGCCAAGATTTGACAGATACGCAGTATTTT.

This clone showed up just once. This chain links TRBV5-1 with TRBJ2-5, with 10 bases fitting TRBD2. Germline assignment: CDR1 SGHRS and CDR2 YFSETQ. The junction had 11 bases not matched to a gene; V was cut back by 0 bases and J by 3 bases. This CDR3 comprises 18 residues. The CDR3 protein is CASSLDPHGSGGKETQYF. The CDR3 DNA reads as TGCGCCAGCAGCTTGGACCCTCATGGTAGCGGGGGGAAAGAGACCCAGTACTTC.